Below are 24 T cell receptor beta chains sequenced from a single sample in a study of CD8 T cells in ankylosing spondylitis. TCRdb reanalysed the 5' RACE reads using MiXCR and keeps one entry per CDR3 protein. This sample has just over 300,000 distinct CDR3 sequences, with less than 25% found just once. Sequences were obtained from blood, either unsorted or a sorted T cell fraction (not recorded which). The receptor source for this set is a female donor with ankylosing spondylitis or in good health (not recorded which).

This clonotype was seen at least ten times. The rearrangement joins TRBV12-3 or TRBV12-4 to TRBJ2-7; D possibly corresponds to TRBD1 (5 bases). V was pared by 6 bases and J by 0 bases, with 12 bases between. The CDR3 runs 14 residues. The CDR3: CASSLGRSSYEQYF. The CDR3 DNA sequence: TGTGCCAGCAGCCTGGGGCGGAGCTCCTACGAGCAGTACTTC.

The gene calls are TRBV6-2 or TRBV6-3 and TRBJ2-3; D ambiguous. V lost 7 bases to trimming and J lost 0 bases, with 8 bases between them. The germline gives CDR1 MNHEY, CDR2 SVGEGT. The CDR3 is 13 amino acids. DNA for the CDR3: TGTGCCAGCAAGGCGGCCAGCACAGATACGCAGTATTTT. Translated, it gives CASKAASTDTQYF.

This clonotype showed up many times. The chain carries TRBV5-1 and TRBJ2-7, with no clear D. Trimming cost V 2 bases and J 1 base, with 13 bases left between them. The germline gives CDR1 SGHRS, CDR2 YFSETQ. This CDR3 spans 15 amino acids. CDR3 amino acids: CASSLDGAASYEQYF. The DNA of the CDR3 is TGCGCCAGCAGCTTAGACGGCGCAGCTTCCTACGAGCAGTACTTC.

This clonotype has ten or more counts. DNA for the CDR3: TGTGCCAGCAGGGGAAGGGACGGAACCTACGAGCAGTACTTC. Protein product: CASRGRDGTYEQYF. The chain is built from TRBV12-3 or TRBV12-4 and TRBJ2-7, with D tentatively TRBD1 or TRBD2 (5 bases each). V was cut by 6 bases and J by 2 bases, with 14 bases left in between. The CDR3 is 14 residues long.

Regarding this clonotype: Germline and junction disagree at one end, which may indicate a read error. CDR3 residues: CSASSGSLSNQPQHF. CDR3 nucleotides: TGCAGTGCTAGCTCTGGGTCCCTTAGCAATCAGCCTCAGCATTTT. V is TRBV20-1 and J is TRBJ1-5; D not resolved. The CDR3 length is 15 residues. Per germline, CDR1 DFQATT and CDR2 SNEGSKA (reference sequence).

This clonotype was counted at least ten times. This chain connects TRBV20-1 to TRBJ2-7; TRBD2 is a possible D gene (6 bases). Per the germline V gene, CDR1 is DFQATT and CDR2 is SNEGSKA (reference sequence). V lost 4 bases, J lost 1 base, and 17 bases lay in between. The CDR3 has 15 residues. For the CDR3, the DNA is TGCAGTGCTAAGGGACTTGGAGGATGGTCCTACGAGCAGTACTTC. Its translation is CSAKGLGGWSYEQYF.

The chain recombines TRBV28 with TRBJ1-2; 8 positions match TRBD1. J was trimmed by 4 bases and V by 5 bases; bases with no gene match: 3. This CDR3 contains 13 residues. CDR1 and CDR2 (germline): MDHEN, SYDVKM. CDR3 DNA sequence: TGTGCCAGCAGTATCACAGGGGGCTATGGCTACACCTTC. This sequence encodes CASSITGGYGYTF.

This rearrangement joins TRBV7-1 to TRBJ2-1; 10 bases line up with TRBD2. TRBV7-1 is an ORF, and what it does is uncertain. V was clipped by 4 bases and J by 1 base; unmatched bases: 16. The CDR3 runs 20 residues. This CDR3 is CASSLTGGLAAGQSYNEQFF. The CDR3 DNA reads as TGTGCCAGCAGCTTGACAGGAGGACTAGCGGCAGGTCAGTCCTACAATGAGCAGTTCTTC.

V usage is TRBV4-2 and J usage is TRBJ2-1; TRBD2 matches 11 bases. From germline, CDR1 is LGHNA and CDR2 YNFKEQ. This CDR3 has 15 residues. J lost 9 bases, V lost 1 base, and 5 bases had no gene match. CDR3 nucleotide sequence: TGTGCCAGCAGCCAAGTGCTAGCGGGAGGTGGTGAGCAGTTCTTC. It encodes CASSQVLAGGGEQFF.

In its sample, this clonotype was seen a few times. The chain couples TRBV5-1 to TRBJ2-1; 8 bases agree with TRBD2. CDR3 size: 13 residues. Germline CDR1 SGHRS, CDR2 YFSETQ. J was trimmed by 7 bases and V by 1 base; bases with no gene match: 1. CDR3 bases: TGCGCCAGCAGCTTGCCTAGCGGGAATGAGCAGTTCTTC. Translated, it gives CASSLPSGNEQFF.

This clonotype was counted a few times. The J gene is TRBJ2-5, the V gene TRBV6-1, with TRBD1 identical over 10 bases. The germline V gene has CDR1 MNHNS and CDR2 SASEGT. This CDR3 is 14 amino acids long. V was clipped by 6 bases and J by 5 bases; unmatched bases: 6. CDR3 region: CASSTGQGRETQYF. The CDR3 DNA follows: TGTGCCAGCAGCACGGGACAGGGGCGGGAGACCCAGTACTTC.

This clonotype has more than one count but fewer than ten. The J gene is TRBJ2-7, the V gene TRBV20-1, with D perhaps matching TRBD1 (6 bases). Trimming shortened V by 3 bases and J by 0 bases, and 12 bases separated the two germline ends. There are 14 residues in the CDR3. The germline V gene has CDR1 DFQATT and CDR2 SNEGSKA (reference sequence). Written as DNA, the CDR3 is TGCAGTGCTAGCCCCCTGGACAGCTCCTACGAGCAGTACTTC. Translating gives CSASPLDSSYEQYF.

The chain is built from TRBV5-6 and TRBJ2-7; D tentatively reads TRBD1 or TRBD2 (5 bases each). The germline V gene encodes CDR1 SGHDT and CDR2 YYEEEE. The CDR3 totals 14 residues. Deletions cut 4 bases from V and 4 bases from J, with 15 bases between. The CDR3 region has the DNA TGTGCCAGCAGCCCGGTGGGGGAACGGTACGAGCAGTACTTC. Translation gives CASSPVGERYEQYF.

The gene calls are TRBV12-3 or TRBV12-4 and TRBJ2-1; the D call may be TRBD1 or TRBD2 (5 bases each). The CDR3 has 14 amino acids. With 3 bases removed from V and 8 bases from J, the gap between germline ends came to 14 bases. The CDR3 sequence is CASSLGRQSDEQFF. CDR3 in DNA: TGTGCCAGCAGTTTGGGGAGACAGTCAGATGAGCAGTTCTTC.

This chain links TRBV20-1 with TRBJ2-1; 13 bases match TRBD2. With 4 bases clipped from V and 8 bases from J, the junction kept 5 bases outside the gene matches. The CDR3 is 14 residues long. Germline V lookup: CDR1 DFQATT, CDR2 SNEGSKA (reference sequence). This CDR3 is CSAKVTSGRYEQFF. In DNA, the CDR3 is TGCAGTGCTAAGGTGACTAGCGGGAGGTATGAGCAGTTCTTC.

This clonotype was observed a few times. V usage is TRBV24-1 and J usage is TRBJ2-1, with 10 bases matching TRBD2. The CDR3 totals 15 residues. V lost 4 bases and J lost 5; bases outside the gene matches: 4. Germline V CDR1 and CDR2: KGHDR, SFDVKD. CDR3 protein: CATSDPGLANNEQFF. The CDR3 DNA reads TGTGCCACCAGTGACCCGGGACTAGCGAACAATGAGCAGTTCTTC.

This clonotype was observed a few times. The rearrangement uses TRBV20-1 and TRBJ2-2; 10 nucleotides agree with TRBD2. Germline V gene lookup returns CDR1 DFQATT and CDR2 SNEGSKA (reference sequence). Germline trimming cut 4 bases from V and 7 bases from J; bases unmatched to any gene: 6. This CDR3 has 14 amino acids. The DNA for the CDR3 is TGCAGTGCTACTCCGGGACTAGCGAGCGGGGAGCTGTTTTTT. Protein sequence: CSATPGLASGELFF.

The sample holds a few counts of this clonotype. The chain links TRBV4-3 to TRBJ2-7, with TRBD2 matching over 7 bases. The CDR3 length is 17 residues. Trimming cost V 0 bases and J 2 bases; bases outside gene matches: 10. From germline, CDR1 is LGHNA and CDR2 YSLEER. The CDR3 region has the DNA TGCGCCAGCAGCCAAGAGGCATTAGGACTAGACGCCTACGAGCAGTACTTC. This translates into CASSQEALGLDAYEQYF.

A few counts support this clonotype. The CDR3 DNA reads as TGTGCCAGCAATAACCGGCAGGGAGTGGGCAATCAGCCCCAGCATTTT. It translates to CASNNRQGVGNQPQHF. This rearrangement joins TRBV12-3 or TRBV12-4 to TRBJ1-5; tentatively, D is TRBD1 (5 bases). The CDR3 sequence is 16 residues long. V gave up 7 bases and J gave up 2 bases, with 18 bases separating them.

The V and J genes are TRBV11-1 and TRBJ2-1; D is perhaps TRBD1 or TRBD2 (6 bases each). There are 18 residues in the CDR3. V dropped 2 bases and J dropped 6 bases, with 23 bases sitting between them. Germline-derived CDR1 and CDR2 are SGHAT and FQDESV (reference sequence). CDR3 coding DNA: TGTGCCAGCAGCTTATCGCGGGGATTCGCAGGGGCAAGCAATGAGCAGTTCTTC. It codes for CASSLSRGFAGASNEQFF.

This clonotype was found many times. V is TRBV5-7 and J is TRBJ2-1; no firm D call. TRBV5-7 is assigned to the ORF class and has an uncertain function. Trimming cost V 3 bases and J 5 bases, with 15 bases left between them. This CDR3 comprises 15 residues. CDR3 nucleotide sequence: TGTGCCAGCAGCTCCATCTGCCCTCCCCACAATGAGCAGTTCTTC. Translation gives CASSSICPPHNEQFF.

This clonotype was recorded a few times. The chain joins TRBV18 to TRBJ2-5; 7 bases are shared with TRBD2. J lost 5 bases, V lost 3 bases, and 15 bases had no gene match. CDR3 length: 17 amino acids. In germline, CDR1 is KGHSH, CDR2 LQKENI. CDR3 loop: CASSPRVAGERSETQYF. The CDR3 region has the DNA TGTGCCAGCTCACCGCGTGTGGCGGGAGAGCGTTCGGAGACCCAGTACTTC. The full variable domain, its missing parts supplied by reference TRBV18 and TRBJ2-5, is NAGVMQNPRHLVRRRGQEARLRCSPMKGHSHVYWYRQLPEEGLKFMVYLQKENIIDESGMPKERFSAEFPKEGPSILRIQQVVRGDSAAYFCASSPRVAGERSETQYFGPGTRLLVL.

This clonotype has more than one count but fewer than ten. The chain employs TRBV20-1 and TRBJ2-7, with D perhaps matching TRBD1 or TRBD2 (6 bases each). In germline, CDR1 is DFQATT, CDR2 SNEGSKA (reference sequence). V shed 6 bases and J shed 2 bases, with 17 bases lying between them. This CDR3 comprises 14 residues. The CDR3 bases are TGCAGTGCCCTAGGGGGGCAGGGCGCCTACGAGCAGTACTTC. It translates to CSALGGQGAYEQYF.

V usage is TRBV3-1 and J usage is TRBJ2-7; no firm D call. The CDR3 runs to 14 residues. The germline V and J ends were trimmed by 0 bases and 4 bases, with 10 bases remaining between them. CDR1 LGHDT and CDR2 YNNKEL come from the germline V gene (reference sequence). CDR3 sequence (DNA): TGTGCCAGCAGCCAAGAGGTGGGAATGTACGAGCAGTACTTC. It is translated as CASSQEVGMYEQYF.